Below are 27 T cell receptor beta chains sequenced from a single sample in a study of cytomegalovirus exposure and HLA in healthy donors. Vbeta (60) and Jbeta (13) primers were used in the PCR. Sequenced by immunoSEQ multiplex PCR; TCRdb stores in-frame clones only, minus some. This table has about 200,000 clones, about 86% appearing once. The material sequenced was PBMCs. The receptors shown here come from a woman in her twenties or thirties in good health and CMV-seronegative.

In this sample, this clone turned up a few times. This chain links TRBV6-5 with TRBJ2-5; the D gene is possibly TRBD2 (6 bases). V dropped 0 bases and J dropped 5 bases, with 16 bases sitting between them. The germline gives CDR1 MNHEY, CDR2 SVGAGI. CDR3 length: 16 residues. This CDR3 is CASSYSNRGMGETQYF. The CDR3 nucleotides read TGTGCCAGCAGTTACTCGAATCGGGGGATGGGGGAGACCCAGTACTTC.

This chain links TRBV5-1 with TRBJ2-7; a weak D match, TRBD1 (5 bases). Trimming took off 4 bases at V and 5 bases at J, with 16 bases between the two ends. The CDR3 is made up of 14 amino acids. CDR1 and CDR2 from the germline V gene are SGHRS and YFSETQ. DNA for the CDR3: TGCGCCAGCAGCCCGTTAGACAGTTCCCACGAGCAGTACTTC. Its translation: CASSPLDSSHEQYF.

The chain joins TRBV6-4 to TRBJ1-5; D is perhaps TRBD1 (5 bases). This CDR3 comprises 14 residues. The ends were cut back, 6 bases at V and 4 bases at J, with 13 bases in the middle. The germline CDR1 and CDR2 sequences are MRHNA and SNTAGT. CDR3 residues: CASSQQAGNQPQHF. Here the CDR3 DNA reads TGTGCCAGCAGCCAACAGGCTGGGAATCAGCCCCAGCATTTT.

The chain has TRBV5-1 and TRBJ1-3; 7 bases agree with TRBD1. The CDR3 has 13 residues. CDR1 and CDR2 (germline): SGHRS, YFSETQ. Trimming at V came to 3 bases and at J to 9 bases, leaving 6 bases not matched to a gene. CDR3 sequence (DNA): TGCGCCAGCAGCTCCGGACAGGTCGGCACCATATATTTT. This gives the protein CASSSGQVGTIYF.

This chain connects TRBV13 to TRBJ2-7; 10 bases map to TRBD1. Germline values: CDR1 PRHDT, CDR2 FYEKMQ (reference sequence). The CDR3 has 15 residues. Trimming cost V 4 bases and J 5 bases; bases outside gene matches: 8. The chain's CDR3 is CASSSFRDRGDEQYF. Written as DNA, the CDR3 is TGTGCCAGCAGCTCCTTCCGGGACAGGGGCGACGAGCAGTACTTC.

This chain joins TRBV27 and TRBJ2-7; 7 bases match TRBD1. Germline V lookup: CDR1 MNHEY, CDR2 SMNVEV (reference sequence). This CDR3 region has 13 residues. Losses at the gene ends were 5 bases for V and 6 bases for J; bases not matched to a gene: 7. In nucleotides, the CDR3 is TGTGCCAGCAGTCCTAGACAGGGTGGCGAGCAGTACTTC. This codes for CASSPRQGGEQYF.

As to this clone: This same CDR3 is encoded by further DNA sequences in the sample. This chain links TRBV9 with TRBJ2-1, with TRBD2 as a possible D gene (5 bases). The CDR3 is made up of 15 amino acids. In germline, CDR1 is SGDLS, CDR2 YYNGEE. The germline V and J ends were trimmed by 0 bases and 0 bases, with 7 bases remaining between them. Here the CDR3 DNA reads TGTGCCAGCAGCGTAGGCGGAGGCTCCTACAATGAGCAGTTCTTC. This gives the protein CASSVGGGSYNEQFF.

In nucleotides, the CDR3 is TGTGCCAGCAGCAAGGACAGCACCTACAATGAGCAGTTCTTC. Translation gives CASSKDSTYNEQFF. The chain has TRBV5-6 and TRBJ2-1; possibly TRBD1 for D (6 bases). The CDR3 covers 14 residues. Trimming left V 4 bases short and J 2 bases short, with 10 bases between. Per the germline V gene, CDR1 is SGHDT and CDR2 is YYEEEE.

The V and J genes are TRBV27 and TRBJ2-1; 8 bases align to TRBD1. The V gene end was trimmed by 6 bases and the J gene end by 15 bases; junction bases not matched to a gene: 13. This CDR3 has 13 amino acids. Germline V gene sequence: CDR1 MNHEY, CDR2 SMNVEV (reference sequence). CDR3 sequence reads: CASSLGTGRAWFF. For the CDR3, the DNA is TGTGCCAGCAGCCTGGGGACAGGAAGGGCTTGGTTCTTC.

The chain is built from TRBV28 and TRBJ2-7; a weak D match, TRBD2 (5 bases). This CDR3 is 15 amino acids long. Trimming took off 5 bases at V and 5 bases at J, with 19 bases between the two ends. Per germline, CDR1 MDHEN and CDR2 SYDVKM. This CDR3 reads CASSHNFRGSDEQYF. The DNA of the CDR3 is TGTGCCAGCAGTCACAATTTCCGGGGAAGTGACGAGCAGTACTTC.

The V and J genes are TRBV10-3 and TRBJ2-5, with 11 positions matching TRBD2. Germline CDR1 is ENHRY and CDR2 is SYGVKD. The CDR3 has 14 residues. The V and J ends lost 10 bases and 2 bases, in that order; junction bases with no gene match: 6. CDR3 nucleotides: TGTGCCACCACTAGCGGGGGCCAACAAGAGACCCAGTACTTC. This translates into CATTSGGQQETQYF.

The chain has TRBV19 and TRBJ1-5; D is ambiguous. The CDR3 loop spans 13 amino acids. The V and J ends lost 3 bases and 4 bases respectively, with 7 bases between them. Germline CDR1 is LNHDA and CDR2 is SQIVND (reference sequence). The CDR3 spells CASSMLRNQPQHF. The CDR3 DNA is TGTGCCAGTAGTATGTTGCGAAATCAGCCCCAGCATTTT.

V gene TRBV5-1 combines with J gene TRBJ2-5, with 9 bases matching TRBD2. Germline lookup yields CDR1 SGHRS and CDR2 YFSETQ. J was trimmed by 2 bases and V by 4 bases; bases with no gene match: 12. The CDR3 is 17 residues long. The chain's CDR3 is CASSPGFSGGLQETQYF. For the CDR3, the DNA is TGCGCCAGCAGCCCGGGCTTTAGCGGGGGCCTACAAGAGACCCAGTACTTC.

The chain carries TRBV18 and TRBJ2-7, with a possible D match to TRBD1 (5 bases). Per germline, CDR1 KGHSH and CDR2 LQKENI. V was trimmed by 3 bases and J by 4 bases, leaving 7 bases between them. The CDR3 runs to 12 residues. The CDR3: CASSPGAYEQYF. CDR3 sequence (DNA): TGTGCCAGCTCACCTGGGGCTTACGAGCAGTACTTC.

The V call is TRBV30, the J call TRBJ2-1; D call uncertain. This CDR3 spans 12 amino acids. V was clipped by 2 bases and J by 4 bases, with 6 bases between them. Germline CDR1 reads GTSNPN; CDR2 reads SVGIG (reference sequence). CDR3 sequence: CAWSPSYNEQFF. The CDR3 DNA is TGTGCCTGGAGTCCCTCGTACAATGAGCAGTTCTTC.

The chain has TRBV7-9 and TRBJ1-1; 8 bases agree with TRBD1. The germline V gene has CDR1 SEHNR and CDR2 FQNEAQ (reference sequence). Trimming took 4 bases from V and 4 from J; bases not matched to a gene: 5. CDR3 length: 14 residues. The CDR3 DNA reads TGTGCCAGCAGCTACGGACAGGGAGGCACTGAAGCTTTCTTT. Protein sequence: CASSYGQGGTEAFF.

This clone was recorded only once. The J gene is TRBJ1-5, the V gene TRBV11-2; 7 nucleotides align to TRBD1. V lost 1 base to trimming and J lost 3 bases; unmatched junction nucleotides: 6. This CDR3 has 16 residues. Looked up from germline, CDR1 is SGHAT and CDR2 is FQNNGV. CDR3 residues: CASSLVAGGNNQPQHF. The CDR3 nucleotides are TGTGCCAGCAGCTTAGTGGCAGGGGGTAACAATCAGCCCCAGCATTTT.

This sequence joins TRBV27 and TRBJ2-7, with a tentative D call TRBD1 (6 bases). Germline V gives CDR1 MNHEY, CDR2 SMNVEV (reference sequence). Trimming cost V 2 bases and J 0 bases, with 17 bases left between them. CDR3 length: 17 amino acids. CDR3 nucleotide sequence: TGTGCCAGCAGTTTAATGGGGACACCGAGGAGCTCCTACGAGCAGTACTTC. Its translation: CASSLMGTPRSSYEQYF.

The chain links TRBV7-8 to TRBJ2-1; TRBD2 is a possible D gene (5 bases). Per the germline V gene, CDR1 is SGHVS and CDR2 is FQNEAQ. CDR3 size: 13 residues. Trimming cost V 6 bases and J 7 bases, with 13 bases left between them. Here the CDR3 reads CASSRSSGNEQFF. The CDR3, as DNA: TGTGCCAGCAGTCGTAGTTCGGGGAATGAGCAGTTCTTC.

The rearrangement links TRBV6-5 to TRBJ2-3; 8 bases agree with TRBD1. The germline CDR1 and CDR2 sequences are MNHEY and SVGAGI. After removal of 4 bases from V and 5 bases from J, the junction contained 11 bases not matched to a gene. This CDR3 is built from 16 residues. CDR3 DNA sequence: TGTGCCAGCAGTTTCCTTCTCGGGACAGGCCGAGATACGCAGTATTTT. Translating it yields CASSFLLGTGRDTQYF.

V is TRBV27 and J is TRBJ1-2; D not resolved. The germline gives CDR1 MNHEY, CDR2 SMNVEV (reference sequence). Trimming pared 5 bases from V and 5 bases from J, leaving 12 bases between. The CDR3 contains 13 residues. This CDR3 reads CASSPTPRYGYTF. The CDR3 coding sequence is TGTGCCAGCAGTCCAACTCCTAGGTATGGCTACACCTTC.

V and J are TRBV5-1 and TRBJ2-2; the match to TRBD1 covers 8 bases. Germline V gene sequence: CDR1 SGHRS, CDR2 YFSETQ. After removal of 2 bases from V and 0 bases from J, the junction contained 6 bases not matched to a gene. CDR3 length: 17 amino acids. CDR3 nucleotide sequence: TGCGCCAGCAGCTTCCTTGGACAGGGCGCGAACACCGGGGAGCTGTTTTTT. Translating gives CASSFLGQGANTGELFF.

This clone was picked up many times. The J gene is TRBJ1-2, the V gene TRBV7-9; possibly TRBD1 for D (6 bases). This CDR3 has 14 amino acids. Germline CDR1 reads SEHNR; CDR2 reads FQNEAQ (reference sequence). V gave up 5 bases and J gave up 8 bases, with 18 bases separating them. The CDR3 region is CASSKEELTGGYTF. In DNA, the CDR3 is TGTGCCAGCAGCAAAGAGGAGCTGACAGGAGGCTACACCTTC.

The chain carries TRBV5-6 and TRBJ2-1; weak D call: TRBD2 (6 bases). The germline gives CDR1 SGHDT, CDR2 YYEEEE. V was trimmed by 7 bases and J by 4 bases, leaving 21 bases between them. CDR3 length: 16 residues. CDR3 nucleotides: TGTGCCAGCGCCGCCGGCGGGGCTTCGAGGTACAATGAGCAGTTCTTC. This translates into CASAAGGASRYNEQFF.

The V and J genes are TRBV10-3 and TRBJ1-5; 9 nucleotides line up with TRBD1. CDR1 is ENHRY, CDR2 SYGVKD, per germline. The CDR3 sequence is 14 residues long. V dropped 5 bases and J dropped 5; count of bases not matched to a gene: 4. In DNA form, the CDR3 reads TGTGCCATCAGTCCGGGACAGGGTTATCAGCCCCAGCATTTT. This gives the protein CAISPGQGYQPQHF.

The V and J genes are TRBV9 and TRBJ2-2, with 8 bases matching TRBD2. Germline assignment: CDR1 SGDLS and CDR2 YYNGEE. After removal of 1 base from V and 6 bases from J, the junction contained 5 bases not matched to a gene. This CDR3 comprises 15 residues. CDR3 in amino acids: CASSVRGGIAGELFF. The CDR3 DNA reads as TGTGCCAGCAGCGTACGGGGGGGGATAGCCGGGGAGCTGTTTTTT.

The chain uses TRBV6-5 and TRBJ2-5, with D uncertain. The germline V gene encodes CDR1 MNHEY and CDR2 SVGAGI. The CDR3 covers 10 residues. V gave up 6 bases and J gave up 4 bases, with 3 bases separating them. The DNA of the CDR3 is TGTGCCAGCAGCGGAGAGACCCAGTACTTC. Amino acids: CASSGETQYF.